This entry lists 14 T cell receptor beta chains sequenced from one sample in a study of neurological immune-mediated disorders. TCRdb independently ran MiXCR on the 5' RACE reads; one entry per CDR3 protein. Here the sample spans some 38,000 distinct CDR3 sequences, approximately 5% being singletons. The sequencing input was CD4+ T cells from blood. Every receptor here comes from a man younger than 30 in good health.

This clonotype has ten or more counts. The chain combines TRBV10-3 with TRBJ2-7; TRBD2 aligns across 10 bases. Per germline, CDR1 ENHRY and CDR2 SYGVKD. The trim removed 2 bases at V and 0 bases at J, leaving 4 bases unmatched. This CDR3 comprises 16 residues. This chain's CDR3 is CAISEPTSGASYEQYF. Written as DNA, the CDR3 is TGTGCCATCAGTGAGCCCACTAGCGGGGCCTCCTACGAGCAGTACTTC.

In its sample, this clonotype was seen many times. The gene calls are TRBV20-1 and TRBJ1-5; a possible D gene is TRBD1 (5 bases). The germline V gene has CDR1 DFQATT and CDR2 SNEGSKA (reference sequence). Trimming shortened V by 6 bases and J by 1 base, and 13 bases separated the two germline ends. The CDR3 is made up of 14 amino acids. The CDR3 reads CSASDGGSNQPQHF. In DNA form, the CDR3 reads TGCAGTGCCTCGGACGGGGGAAGCAATCAGCCCCAGCATTTT.

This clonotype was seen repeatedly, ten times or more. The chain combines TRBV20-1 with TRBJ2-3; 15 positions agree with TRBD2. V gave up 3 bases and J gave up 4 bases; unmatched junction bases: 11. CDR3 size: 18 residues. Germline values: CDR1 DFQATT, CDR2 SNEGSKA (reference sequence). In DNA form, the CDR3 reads TGCAGTGCTAGGAGAGTGGTAGGACTAGCGGGGGGGTCAGATACGCAGTATTTT. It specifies CSARRVVGLAGGSDTQYF.

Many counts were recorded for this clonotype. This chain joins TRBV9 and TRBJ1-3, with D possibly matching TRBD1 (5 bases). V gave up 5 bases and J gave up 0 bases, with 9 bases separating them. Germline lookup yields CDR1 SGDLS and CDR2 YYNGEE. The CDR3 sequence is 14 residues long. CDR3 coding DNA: TGTGCCAGCAGAGAAGACAGCTCTGGAAACACCATATATTTT. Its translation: CASREDSSGNTIYF. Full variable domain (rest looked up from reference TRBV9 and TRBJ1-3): DSGVTQTPKHLITATGQRVTLRCSPRSGDLSVYWYQQSLDQGLQFLIQYYNGEERAKGNILERFSAQQFPDLHSELNLSSLELGDSALYFCASREDSSGNTIYFGEGSWLTVV.

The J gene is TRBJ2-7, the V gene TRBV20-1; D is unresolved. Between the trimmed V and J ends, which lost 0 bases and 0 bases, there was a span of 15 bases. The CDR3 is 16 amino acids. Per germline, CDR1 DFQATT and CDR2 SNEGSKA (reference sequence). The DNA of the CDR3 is TGCAGTGCTAGAGACCCCCTGGGCTGGAACTCCTACGAGCAGTACTTC. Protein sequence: CSARDPLGWNSYEQYF.

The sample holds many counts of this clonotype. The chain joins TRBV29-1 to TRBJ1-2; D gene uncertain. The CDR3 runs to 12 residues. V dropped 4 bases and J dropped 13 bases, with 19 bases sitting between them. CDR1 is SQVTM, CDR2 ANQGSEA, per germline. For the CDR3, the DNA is TGCAGCGTTGGCCCCAACAGCTACCCAGTCACCTTC. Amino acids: CSVGPNSYPVTF. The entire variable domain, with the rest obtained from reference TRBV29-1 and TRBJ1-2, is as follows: SAVISQKPSRDICQRGTSLTIQCQVDSQVTMMFWYRQQPGQSLTLIATANQGSEATYESGFVIDKFPISRPNLTFSTLTVSNMSPEDSSIYLCSVGPNSYPVTFGSGTRLTVV.

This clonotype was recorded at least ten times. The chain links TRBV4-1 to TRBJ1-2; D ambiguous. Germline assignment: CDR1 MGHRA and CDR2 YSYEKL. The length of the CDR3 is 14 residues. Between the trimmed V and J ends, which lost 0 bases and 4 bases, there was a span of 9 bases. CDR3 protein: CASSQDIPGYGYTF. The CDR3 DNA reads TGCGCCAGCAGCCAAGACATTCCGGGCTATGGCTACACCTTC.

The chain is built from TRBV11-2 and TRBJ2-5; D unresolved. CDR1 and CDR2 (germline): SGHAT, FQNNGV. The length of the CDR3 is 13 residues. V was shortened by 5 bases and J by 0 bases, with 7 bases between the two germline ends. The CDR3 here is CASSLTYQETQYF. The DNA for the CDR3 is TGTGCCAGCAGCCTTACTTACCAAGAGACCCAGTACTTC. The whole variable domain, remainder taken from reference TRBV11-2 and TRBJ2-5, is EAGVAQSPRYKIIEKRQSVAFWCNPISGHATLYWYQQILGQGPKLLIQFQNNGVVDDSQLPKDRFSAERLKGVDSTLKIQPAKLEDSAVYLCASSLTYQETQYFGPGTRLLVL.

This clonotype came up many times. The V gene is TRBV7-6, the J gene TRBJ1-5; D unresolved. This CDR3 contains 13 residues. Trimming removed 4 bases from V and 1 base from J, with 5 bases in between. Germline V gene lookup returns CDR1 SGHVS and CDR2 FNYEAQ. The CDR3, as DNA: TGTGCCAGCAGCTCCGACAGCAATCAGCCCCAGCATTTT. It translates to CASSSDSNQPQHF. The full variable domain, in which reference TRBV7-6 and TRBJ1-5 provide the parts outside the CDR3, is GAGVSQSPRYKVTKRGQDVALRCDPISGHVSLYWYRQALGQGPEFLTYFNYEAQQDKSGLPNDRFSAERPEGSISTLTIQRTEQRDSAMYRCASSSDSNQPQHFGDGTRLSIL.

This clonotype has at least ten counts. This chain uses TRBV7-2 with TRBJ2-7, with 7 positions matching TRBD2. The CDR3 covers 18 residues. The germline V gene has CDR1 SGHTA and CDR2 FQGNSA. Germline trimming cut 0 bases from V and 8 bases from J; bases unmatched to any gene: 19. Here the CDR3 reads CASSLARSLRGTPYQQYF. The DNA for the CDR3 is TGTGCCAGCAGCTTAGCGCGTTCGTTGCGGGGGACCCCGTACCAGCAGTACTTC. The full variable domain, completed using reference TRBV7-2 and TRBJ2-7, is GAGVSQSPSNKVTEKGKDVELRCDPISGHTALYWYRQSLGQGLEFLIYFQGNSAPDKSGLPSDRFSAERTGGSVSTLTIQRTQQEDSAVYLCASSLARSLRGTPYQQYFGPGTRLTVT.

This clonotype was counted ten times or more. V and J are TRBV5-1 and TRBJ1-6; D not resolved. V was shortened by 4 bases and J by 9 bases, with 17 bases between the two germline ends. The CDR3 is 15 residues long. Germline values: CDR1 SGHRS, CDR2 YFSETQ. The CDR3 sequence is CASSPGTGISSPLHF. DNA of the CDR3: TGCGCCAGCAGCCCTGGTACGGGTATCTCTTCACCCCTCCACTTT.

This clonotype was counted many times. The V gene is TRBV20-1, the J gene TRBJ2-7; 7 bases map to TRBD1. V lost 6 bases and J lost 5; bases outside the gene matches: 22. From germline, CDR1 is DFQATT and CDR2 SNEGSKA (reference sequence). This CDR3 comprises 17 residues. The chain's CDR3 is CSASPPNSGGGPHEQYF. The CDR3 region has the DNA TGCAGTGCATCACCCCCGAATTCAGGGGGTGGCCCCCACGAGCAGTACTTC.

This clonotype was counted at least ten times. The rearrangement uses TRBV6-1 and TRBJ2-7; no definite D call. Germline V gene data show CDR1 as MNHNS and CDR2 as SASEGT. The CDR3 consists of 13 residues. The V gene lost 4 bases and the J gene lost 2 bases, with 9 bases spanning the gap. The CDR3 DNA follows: TGTGCCAGCAGTGTTGACAATCCCTACGAGCAGTACTTC. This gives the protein CASSVDNPYEQYF.

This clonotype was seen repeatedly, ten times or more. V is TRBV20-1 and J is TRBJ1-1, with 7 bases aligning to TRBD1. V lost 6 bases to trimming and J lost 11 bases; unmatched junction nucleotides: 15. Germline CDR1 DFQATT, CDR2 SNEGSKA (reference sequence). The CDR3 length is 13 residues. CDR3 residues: CSATVTGATGAFF. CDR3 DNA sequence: TGCAGTGCAACCGTCACAGGGGCCACTGGGGCTTTCTTT.